Listed here are 18 T cell receptor beta chains from one sample, sequenced in a study of CD8 T cells in ankylosing spondylitis. General study findings and limits: The study identified a TCR beta motif of roughly eight highly homologous variants that appeared characteristic of ankylosing spondylitis blood.

Antigens for these TCRs are unknown. Each CDR3 protein gets one entry after TCRdb re-called the 5' RACE reads with MiXCR. The sample lists 400,000 to 450,000 distinct CDR3 sequences; 17% were seen once. Sample: blood, either unsorted or a sorted T cell fraction (not recorded which). These receptor sequences come from a male donor with ankylosing spondylitis.

On this clonotype: A read error may explain this, as a much larger clone is one base away. This chain connects TRBV3-1 to TRBJ2-3; D ambiguous. Trimming took off 6 bases at V and 0 bases at J, with 10 bases between the two ends. Germline lookup yields CDR1 LGHDT and CDR2 YNNKEL (reference sequence). This CDR3 comprises 14 residues. The CDR3 here is CASRLGASTDTQYF. As DNA, the CDR3 is TGTGCCAGCAGGTTAGGAGCTAGCACAGATACGCAGTATTTT.

This clonotype was seen a handful of times. The chain couples TRBV5-5 to TRBJ2-4; unclear D gene. V shed 0 bases and J shed 0 bases, with 13 bases lying between them. The CDR3 length is 17 residues. The germline gives CDR1 SGHKS, CDR2 YYEKEE (reference sequence). In DNA form, the CDR3 reads TGTGCCAGCAGCTTGGCCGTGGAGATAGTAGCCAAAAACATTCAGTACTTC. It codes for CASSLAVEIVAKNIQYF. The whole variable domain, filled in from reference TRBV5-5 and TRBJ2-4, reads DAGVTQSPTHLIKTRGQQVTLRCSPISGHKSVSWYQQVLGQGPQFIFQYYEKEERGRGNFPDRFSARQFPNYSSELNVNALLLGDSALYLCASSLAVEIVAKNIQYFGAGTRLSVL.

V and J are TRBV12-3 or TRBV12-4 and TRBJ2-1, with 7 positions matching TRBD2. The V and J ends lost 3 bases and 6 bases, in that order; junction bases with no gene match: 11. The CDR3 consists of 16 residues. CDR3: CASSFDLASGGNEQFF. CDR3 sequence (DNA): TGTGCCAGCAGTTTCGATTTGGCTAGCGGAGGCAATGAGCAGTTCTTC.

Here the CDR3 DNA reads TGTGCCAGCAGTGACAGGACTAGCGGGAGCACAGATACGCAGTATTTT. Its protein product is CASSDRTSGSTDTQYF. The V call is TRBV12-3 or TRBV12-4, the J call TRBJ2-3; 11 bases match TRBD2. V trimming: 5 bases; J trimming: 0 bases; junction bases outside the gene matches: 4. There are 16 residues in the CDR3.

This clonotype was detected only a few times. The V gene is TRBV15, the J gene TRBJ2-5, with 13 bases that match TRBD2. This CDR3 is 13 amino acids long. CDR1 and CDR2 from the germline V gene are LNHNV and YYDKDF (reference sequence). Trimming cost V 8 bases and J 3 bases; bases outside gene matches: 0. CDR3 residues: CATGTSGKETQYF. The CDR3 DNA reads TGTGCCACCGGGACTAGCGGGAAAGAGACCCAGTACTTC.

The table lists this clonotype with a few counts. This rearrangement joins TRBV12-5 to TRBJ1-4; D is possibly TRBD1 (5 bases). Germline V gene lookup returns CDR1 LGHNT and CDR2 FRNRAP. V shed 1 base and J shed 12 bases, with 18 bases lying between them. The CDR3 runs to 15 residues. The CDR3 DNA reads as TGTGCTAGTGGTTTGGCCGGAGGGAATATGGGGGAACTGTTTTTT. It is translated as CASGLAGGNMGELFF.

In this sample, this clonotype turned up a few times. This chain joins TRBV5-6 and TRBJ2-1, with 9 positions matching TRBD1. The CDR3 is made up of 16 amino acids. Germline V gene lookup returns CDR1 SGHDT and CDR2 YYEEEE. V was clipped by 4 bases and J by 8 bases; unmatched bases: 13. The CDR3 DNA sequence: TGTGCCAGCAGCGTCACCGGGACAGGGTTTGTCCATGAGCAGTTCTTC. This gives the protein CASSVTGTGFVHEQFF.

This clonotype occurred a few times. This chain links TRBV12-3 or TRBV12-4 with TRBJ2-1; TRBD2 agrees at 14 bases. The CDR3 has 17 amino acids. With 7 bases clipped from V and 7 bases from J, the junction kept 12 bases outside the gene matches. The CDR3 bases are TGTGCCAGCACCCCCACCCAGGGACTAGCGGGGGTTAATGAGCAGTTCTTC. It codes for CASTPTQGLAGVNEQFF.

As DNA, the CDR3 is TGTGCCAGCAGTTTACCGGGGAGGAGAGAGACCCAGTACTTC. Amino acid sequence: CASSLPGRRETQYF. This sequence joins TRBV12-3 or TRBV12-4 and TRBJ2-5, with D perhaps TRBD2 (6 bases). The ends were cut back, 2 bases at V and 4 bases at J, with 11 bases in the middle. CDR3 length: 14 amino acids.

V is TRBV20-1 and J is TRBJ1-1; 9 bases are shared with TRBD1. Germline CDR1 reads DFQATT; CDR2 reads SNEGSKA (reference sequence). The V gene end was trimmed by 0 bases and the J gene end by 6 bases; junction bases not matched to a gene: 11. The CDR3 extends over 16 amino acids. CDR3 protein: CSARDILGQGTSEAFF. The CDR3 region has the DNA TGCAGTGCTAGAGACATCTTAGGACAGGGGACCTCTGAAGCTTTCTTT.

This chain connects TRBV7-8 to TRBJ2-2; the match to TRBD1 covers 7 bases. This CDR3 spans 15 amino acids. Trimming at V came to 2 bases and at J to 5 bases, leaving 5 bases not matched to a gene. Germline V gene lookup returns CDR1 SGHVS and CDR2 FQNEAQ. CDR3 nucleotides: TGTGCCAGCAGCTTACCACAGGGGTGGACCGGGGAGCTGTTTTTT. This sequence encodes CASSLPQGWTGELFF.

This clonotype was observed many times. V is TRBV12-3 or TRBV12-4 and J is TRBJ1-2, with 7 nucleotides matching TRBD1. The CDR3 is 16 amino acids. V was pared by 6 bases and J by 5 bases, with 15 bases of the junction left unmatched. CDR3 DNA sequence: TGTGCCAGCAGCGCGCCCCCAGGGGGGAAGACTTATGGCTACACCTTC. Protein: CASSAPPGGKTYGYTF.

This clonotype was seen only a few times. This chain joins TRBV7-2 and TRBJ2-1; 8 positions match TRBD1. This CDR3 is 17 amino acids long. The V and J ends lost 5 bases and 0 bases, in that order; junction bases with no gene match: 9. Germline V CDR1 and CDR2: SGHTA, FQGNSA. The CDR3 DNA is TGTGCCAGCAGCACGCGGGACAGGAGTTTCTCCTACAATGAGCAGTTCTTC. It codes for CASSTRDRSFSYNEQFF.

This chain joins TRBV4-1 and TRBJ2-7; D possibly corresponds to TRBD2 (5 bases). The CDR3 covers 13 residues. CDR1 is MGHRA and CDR2 is YSYEKL in the germline V gene. Trimming took off 3 bases at V and 5 bases at J, with 11 bases between the two ends. CDR3 loop: CASSHPGKDEQYF. The CDR3 nucleotides read TGCGCCAGCAGCCACCCGGGGAAGGACGAGCAGTACTTC.

V gene TRBV6-1 combines with J gene TRBJ2-7; 10 positions agree with TRBD1. CDR1 is MNHNS, CDR2 SASEGT, per germline. This CDR3 comprises 14 residues. The trim removed 5 bases at V and 7 bases at J, leaving 8 bases unmatched. This CDR3 is CASSTGTGAQEQYF. Here the CDR3 DNA reads TGTGCCAGCAGTACCGGGACAGGGGCTCAGGAGCAGTACTTC.

This clonotype has more than one count but fewer than ten. The chain employs TRBV15 and TRBJ1-5; D is unclear. This CDR3 spans 15 amino acids. Trimming pared 5 bases from V and 3 bases from J, leaving 14 bases between. The germline V gene encodes CDR1 LNHNV and CDR2 YYDKDF (reference sequence). CDR3: CATSDDGLPNQPQHF. DNA of the CDR3: TGTGCCACCAGCGACGATGGGTTGCCCAATCAGCCCCAGCATTTT. Supplemented by reference TRBV15 and TRBJ1-5, the full variable domain reads DAMVIQNPRYQVTQFGKPVTLSCSQTLNHNVMYWYQQKSSQAPKLLFHYYDKDFNNEADTPDNFQSRRPNTSFCFLDIRSPGLGDTAMYLCATSDDGLPNQPQHFGDGTRLSIL.

J is TRBJ1-1 and V is TRBV28; unclear D gene. The ends were cut back, 8 bases at V and 10 bases at J, with 14 bases in the middle. From germline, CDR1 is MDHEN and CDR2 SYDVKM. There are 11 residues in the CDR3. CDR3 DNA: TGTGCCAGCCAGGACGGACGACCAGCTTTCTTT. This sequence encodes CASQDGRPAFF.

This clonotype occurred once. The chain carries TRBV6-2 or TRBV6-3 and TRBJ2-7; tentative D call: TRBD2 (5 bases). Germline-derived CDR1 and CDR2 are MNHEY and SVGEGT. This CDR3 has 12 amino acids. The V gene lost 6 bases and the J gene lost 6 bases, with 12 bases spanning the gap. DNA for the CDR3: TGTGCCAGCAGCCGGGATGTCGGCGAGCAGTACTTC. It is translated as CASSRDVGEQYF.